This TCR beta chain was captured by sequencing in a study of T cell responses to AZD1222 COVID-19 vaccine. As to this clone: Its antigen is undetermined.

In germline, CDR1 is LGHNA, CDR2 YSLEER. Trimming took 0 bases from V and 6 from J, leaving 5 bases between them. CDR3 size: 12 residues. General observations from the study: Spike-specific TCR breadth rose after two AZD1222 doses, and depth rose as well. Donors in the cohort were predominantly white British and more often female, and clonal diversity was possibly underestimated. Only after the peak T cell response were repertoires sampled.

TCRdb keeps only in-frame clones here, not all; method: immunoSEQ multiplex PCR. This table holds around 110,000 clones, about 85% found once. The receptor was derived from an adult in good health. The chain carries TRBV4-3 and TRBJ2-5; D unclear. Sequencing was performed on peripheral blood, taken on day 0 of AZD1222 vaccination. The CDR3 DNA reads TGCGCCAGCAGCCAAGATAAGAAGACCCAGTACTTC. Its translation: CASSQDKKTQYF.